This T cell receptor (beta chain) was retrieved from a study of human T cells and chemical hapten exposure. There are many counts of this clonotype. From the RACE reads, TCRdb called clonotypes with MiXCR, one entry per CDR3 protein. The sample carries about 380,000 distinct CDR3 sequences, 4.5% to 5.5% recorded once. As to time point: pre-sensitization, week 0. The treatment: therapeutic diphenylcyclopropenone sensitization with weekly scalp DPC. V lost 5 bases, J lost 6 bases, and 14 bases stayed unmatched. Germline values: CDR1 DFQATT, CDR2 SNEGSKA (reference sequence). The CDR3 has 15 amino acids. This chain connects TRBV20-1 to TRBJ2-7; the match to TRBD1 covers 9 bases. The specimen comprised whole blood, sampled in connection with sensitization to the hapten diphenylcyclopropenone (DPC). The clonotype comes from a woman between 45 and 60 years old with alopecia areata. Some clones in this sample may be carry-over from other donors' samples. Written as DNA, the CDR3 is TGCAGTGCTGGTACTCCGGGACAGGGATCTCGCGAGCAGTACTTC. Amino acid sequence: CSAGTPGQGSREQYF.